This paragraph reports one T cell receptor (beta chain). No antigen is known for it. Clones were sequenced by immunoSEQ multiplex PCR, and TCRdb holds only the in-frame ones, with some missing. The top ten hold approximately 0.45% of the sample, which has approximately 1,500,000 clones, nearly 99% seen once. The record originates from a study of shared clonotypes between healthy human individuals. Study-wide points: Clonotypes not shared had lower generation probabilities than those common to all four donors. Sharing across a few donors was seen in around 5.1% of naive CD4 clonotypes.

Trimming took 10 bases from V and 4 from J, leaving 10 bases between them. Germline V gene data show CDR1 as MNHNS and CDR2 as SASEGT. The CDR3 is 12 residues long. This receptor was identified in a man younger than 40 in good health. Material for sequencing was naive CD4+ T cells sorted from blood. Specified subset: CD45RA+ positively selected. This chain links TRBV6-1 with TRBJ2-2, with D perhaps matching TRBD2 (5 bases). Here the CDR3 DNA reads TGTGCCATAGCGAAGGCCACCGGGGAGCTGTTTTTT. This sequence encodes CAIAKATGELFF.